The source of this T cell receptor (beta chain) is a study of cytomegalovirus exposure and HLA in healthy donors. Overall study results and limits: In vitro work confirmed that three CMV-associated chains recognize CMV antigens.

Using immunoSEQ multiplex PCR, the repertoire was profiled, and TCRdb retains in-frame clones only, with some absent. The data show about 260,000 clones, roughly 87% seen once. On this clone: Its antigen is unidentified.

Sample: PBMCs. The clonotype comes from a woman in her 30s in good health and CMV-seronegative.

The DNA for the CDR3 is TGTGCCAGCAGTCCCCTACCGACGGGCGAGCAGTACTTC. It translates to CASSPLPTGEQYF. The J gene is TRBJ2-7, the V gene TRBV6-1, with D hard to call. Germline V gene lookup returns CDR1 MNHNS and CDR2 SASEGT. This CDR3 has 13 amino acids. V was clipped by 5 bases and J by 6 bases, with 14 bases between them.